One sample yielded the 18 T cell receptor beta chains listed below, sequenced in a study of T cell responses to AZD1222 COVID-19 vaccine. Profiling relied on immunoSEQ multiplex PCR, and the TCRdb table lists in-frame clones only, not all of them. The data show some 160,000 clones, with roughly 90% seen just once and over 4.5% held by the top ten. This specimen consisted of peripheral blood, obtained on day 0 of AZD1222 vaccination. These TCRs come from an adult in good health.

The chain couples TRBV9 to TRBJ2-6; perhaps TRBD1 as D (5 bases). The germline gives CDR1 SGDLS, CDR2 YYNGEE. Between the trimmed V and J ends, which lost 1 base and 0 bases, there was a span of 8 bases. This CDR3 has 16 residues. The CDR3 is CASSVQGSSGANVLTF. CDR3 sequence (DNA): TGTGCCAGCAGCGTACAGGGTTCCTCTGGGGCCAACGTCCTGACTTTC.

V gene TRBV5-1 combines with J gene TRBJ1-1; no clear D gene. This CDR3 has 14 amino acids. The V end was cut by 0 bases, the J end by 4 bases, with 10 bases between. The V gene's germline CDR1 is SGHRS and CDR2 YFSETQ. The CDR3 DNA is TGCGCCAGCAGCTTGGCCGGGTCTGGCACTGAAGCTTTCTTT. Encoded protein: CASSLAGSGTEAFF.

In its sample, this clone was seen a few times. This chain joins TRBV2 and TRBJ2-7; a possible D gene is TRBD2 (6 bases). V lost 1 base to trimming and J lost 1 base, with 8 bases between them. Germline CDR1 SNHLY, CDR2 FYNNEI. The CDR3 covers 14 residues. This CDR3 reads CASSEGRGSYEQYF. The CDR3 nucleotides are TGTGCCAGCAGTGAAGGGAGGGGATCCTACGAGCAGTACTTC.

This clone was recorded only once. The chain has TRBV4-1 and TRBJ1-2, with a tentative D call TRBD1 (6 bases). Germline V lookup: CDR1 MGHRA, CDR2 YSYEKL. The ends were cut back, 4 bases at V and 2 bases at J, with 14 bases in the middle. The CDR3 runs 15 residues. CDR3 region: CASSLTRGQNYGYTF. In DNA form, the CDR3 reads TGCGCCAGCAGCCTAACCCGGGGACAAAACTATGGCTACACCTTC.

The J gene is TRBJ1-3, the V gene TRBV5-6; the D gene is possibly TRBD1 (6 bases). The germline V gene has CDR1 SGHDT and CDR2 YYEEEE. This CDR3 comprises 15 residues. Trimming took off 3 bases at V and 0 bases at J, with 10 bases between the two ends. Here the CDR3 DNA reads TGTGCCAGCAGCTCCGGGACACTCTCTGGAAACACCATATATTTT. Its translation is CASSSGTLSGNTIYF.

The chain joins TRBV27 to TRBJ1-3; 8 bases map to TRBD1. CDR3 length: 19 amino acids. Germline V gene lookup returns CDR1 MNHEY and CDR2 SMNVEV (reference sequence). Trimming removed 4 bases from V and 4 bases from J; junction bases left unmatched: 18. The CDR3 nucleotides are TGTGCCAGCAGTTCCCTAACAACTAACAGGGGGGAAAGAGGAAACACCATATATTTT. It specifies CASSSLTTNRGERGNTIYF.

This clone appeared once. This chain joins TRBV19 and TRBJ1-5, with a tentative D call TRBD1 (6 bases). V gave up 5 bases and J gave up 5 bases, with 16 bases separating them. Germline V gene lookup returns CDR1 LNHDA and CDR2 SQIVND (reference sequence). The CDR3 extends over 15 amino acids. The CDR3 region is CASSPRQDYYQPQHF. DNA for the CDR3: TGTGCCAGTAGTCCCCGACAGGATTATTATCAGCCCCAGCATTTT.

The chain has TRBV4-3 and TRBJ2-7; D is unresolved. The V gene lost 3 bases and the J gene lost 4 bases, with 10 bases spanning the gap. Germline lookup yields CDR1 LGHNA and CDR2 YSLEER. This CDR3 has 13 residues. The DNA of the CDR3 is TGCGCCAGCAGCCATTACCAGACTTACGAGCAGTACTTC. Residues: CASSHYQTYEQYF.

Only a few counts were recorded for this clone. The rearrangement links TRBV7-9 to TRBJ2-7; D uncertain. Germline V gene data show CDR1 as SEHNR and CDR2 as FQNEAQ (reference sequence). This CDR3 is built from 12 residues. V was trimmed by 2 bases and J by 4 bases, leaving 6 bases between them. CDR3 residues: CASSLFQYEQYF. DNA for the CDR3: TGTGCCAGCAGCTTATTCCAGTACGAGCAGTACTTC. Full variable domain (missing parts from reference TRBV7-9 and TRBJ2-7): DTGVSQNPRHKITKRGQNVTFRCDPISEHNRLYWYRQTLGQGPEFLTYFQNEAQLEKSRLLSDRFSAERPKGSFSTLEIQRTEQGDSAMYLCASSLFQYEQYFGPGTRLTVT.

J is TRBJ1-1 and V is TRBV6-5; 9 bases line up with TRBD1. V lost 6 bases and J lost 10; bases outside the gene matches: 9. CDR3 length: 13 amino acids. CDR1 and CDR2 from the germline V gene are MNHEY and SVGAGI. CDR3 coding DNA: TGTGCCAGCAGGGGACAGGGACCCCTTACAGCTTTCTTT. It codes for CASRGQGPLTAFF.

This chain connects TRBV13 to TRBJ2-5; 7 nucleotides agree with TRBD2. J gave up 1 base and V 2 bases, and 4 bases lay outside the gene matches. There are 15 residues in the CDR3. Germline CDR1 and CDR2: PRHDT and FYEKMQ (reference sequence). This CDR3 is CASSLSGGGQETQYF. CDR3 nucleotides: TGTGCCAGCAGCTTAAGTGGGGGGGGCCAAGAGACCCAGTACTTC.

The CDR3 DNA reads TGTGCCAGCACCCTGGACAGTCCTCTTGGAAACACCATATATTTT. Protein product: CASTLDSPLGNTIYF. The chain recombines TRBV2 with TRBJ1-3; maybe TRBD1 (6 bases). Germline V gives CDR1 SNHLY, CDR2 FYNNEI. Trimming removed 7 bases at V and 3 bases at J, with 16 bases between. CDR3 length: 15 amino acids. The full variable domain, its missing parts supplied by reference TRBV2 and TRBJ1-3, is EPEVTQTPSHQVTQMGQEVILRCVPISNHLYFYWYRQILGQKVEFLVSFYNNEISEKSEIFDDQFSVERPDGSNFTLKIRSTKLEDSAMYFCASTLDSPLGNTIYFGEGSWLTVV.

This clone has at least ten counts. V and J are TRBV12-3 or TRBV12-4 and TRBJ2-3, with D unresolved. This CDR3 is built from 13 residues. The V end lost 7 bases, the J end lost 7 bases, and 15 bases lay between the germline ends. The CDR3 region is CASTRAPFYTQYF. The CDR3 coding sequence is TGTGCCAGCACCCGGGCCCCTTTCTATACGCAGTATTTT.

The gene calls are TRBV15 and TRBJ2-5; the match to TRBD2 covers 11 bases. The V gene end was trimmed by 4 bases and the J gene end by 7 bases; junction bases not matched to a gene: 11. Germline assignment: CDR1 LNHNV and CDR2 YYDKDF (reference sequence). The CDR3 is 16 amino acids. CDR3 sequence: CATSTYTSGSSGTQYF. In DNA form, the CDR3 reads TGTGCCACCAGCACATATACTAGCGGGAGTTCCGGGACCCAGTACTTC.

Concerning this clone: The same CDR3 arises from other DNA sequences in this sample as well. The rearrangement uses TRBV27 and TRBJ1-6; the D is unclear. V dropped 2 bases and J dropped 7 bases, with 6 bases sitting between them. This CDR3 contains 13 residues. Germline V gene data show CDR1 as MNHEY and CDR2 as SMNVEV (reference sequence). The DNA of the CDR3 is TGTGCCAGCAGTTTAGGGGTAAATTCACCCCTCCACTTT. Encoded protein: CASSLGVNSPLHF.

The rearrangement uses TRBV30 and TRBJ1-4; TRBD1 is a possible D gene (5 bases). Between the trimmed V and J ends, which lost 3 bases and 6 bases, there was a span of 17 bases. Germline assignment: CDR1 GTSNPN and CDR2 SVGIG (reference sequence). This CDR3 comprises 15 residues. In DNA form, the CDR3 reads TGTGCCTGGAGCTTCATGGGGAAACAGGATGAAAAACTGTTTTTT. The encoded protein is CAWSFMGKQDEKLFF. The full variable domain, completed using reference TRBV30 and TRBJ1-4, is SQTIHQWPATLVQPVGSPLSLECTVEGTSNPNLYWYRQAAGRGLQLLFYSVGIGQISSEVPQNLSASRPQDRQFILSSKKLLLSDSGFYLCAWSFMGKQDEKLFFGSGTQLSVL.

CDR3 coding DNA: TGTGCCAGCAGTTCGCAGGGGGGCACTGAAGCTTTCTTT. Residues: CASSSQGGTEAFF. V usage is TRBV2 and J usage is TRBJ1-1; TRBD1 matches at 7 bases. J was trimmed by 4 bases and V by 5 bases; bases with no gene match: 4. Germline V gene lookup returns CDR1 SNHLY and CDR2 FYNNEI. The CDR3 runs to 13 residues.

V is TRBV5-4 and J is TRBJ2-5, with 7 bases matching TRBD1. This CDR3 is 14 amino acids long. Germline V gene sequence: CDR1 SGHNT, CDR2 YYREEE (reference sequence). With V trimmed by 9 bases and J by 2 bases, 10 bases remained unmatched. The CDR3 bases are TGTGCCACCCACAGGGGCCGTGTACAAGAGACCCAGTACTTC. Amino acid sequence: CATHRGRVQETQYF.